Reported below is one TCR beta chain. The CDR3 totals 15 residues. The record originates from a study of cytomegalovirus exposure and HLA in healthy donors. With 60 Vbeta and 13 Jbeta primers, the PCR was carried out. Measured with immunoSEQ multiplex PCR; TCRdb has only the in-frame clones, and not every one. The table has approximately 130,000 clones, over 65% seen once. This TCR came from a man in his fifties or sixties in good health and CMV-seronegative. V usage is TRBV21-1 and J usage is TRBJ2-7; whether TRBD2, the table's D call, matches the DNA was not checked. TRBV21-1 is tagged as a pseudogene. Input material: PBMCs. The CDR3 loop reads CASSNVARYSYEQYF. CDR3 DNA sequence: TGTGCCAGCAGCAACGTGGCTAGGTACTCCTACGAGCAGTACTTC.